The clone carrying this T cell receptor (beta chain) was detected a few times. Antigen unknown. The germline CDR1 and CDR2 sequences are MGHRA and YSYEKL. With 4 bases clipped from V and 3 bases from J, the junction kept 18 bases outside the gene matches. This CDR3 region has 21 residues. This sample stems from a study of CD8 T cells in ankylosing spondylitis. General study findings and limits: Typical of ankylosing spondylitis blood, it appeared, was a TCR beta motif of eight highly homologous variants.

TCRdb reanalysed the 5' RACE reads using MiXCR and keeps one entry per CDR3 protein. The sample records 750,000 to 850,000 distinct CDR3 sequences, 12% being singletons. The sample taken for sequencing was blood, either unsorted or a sorted T cell fraction (not recorded which). This chain connects TRBV4-1 to TRBJ2-2; the match to TRBD2 covers 12 bases. The clonotype comes from a male donor with ankylosing spondylitis. The CDR3 loop is CASSRDLTSGSIRRHTGELFF. In DNA, the CDR3 is TGCGCCAGCAGCCGAGATTTGACTAGCGGGAGTATTCGTCGTCACACCGGGGAGCTGTTTTTT.